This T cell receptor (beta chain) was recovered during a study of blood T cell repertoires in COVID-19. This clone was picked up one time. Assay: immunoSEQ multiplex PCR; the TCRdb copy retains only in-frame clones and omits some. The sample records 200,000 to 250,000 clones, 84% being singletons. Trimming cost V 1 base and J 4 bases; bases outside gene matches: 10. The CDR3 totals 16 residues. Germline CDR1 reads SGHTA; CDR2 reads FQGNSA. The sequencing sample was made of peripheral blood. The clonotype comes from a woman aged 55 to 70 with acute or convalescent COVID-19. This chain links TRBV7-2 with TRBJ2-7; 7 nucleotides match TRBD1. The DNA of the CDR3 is TGTGCCAGCAGCTTAGGGGCCATGACAGGGACGTACGAGCAGTACTTC. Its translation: CASSLGAMTGTYEQYF.